The sequence of this TCR beta chain was determined in a study of control samples from healthy donors and cancer patients. Sequenced by immunoSEQ multiplex PCR; TCRdb stores in-frame clones only, minus some. The sample lists over 150,000 clones, about 93% seen once, with over 1.3% in the top ten. CDR1 is SGHKS, CDR2 YYEKEE, per germline (reference sequence). V lost 0 bases, J lost 7 bases, and 10 bases stayed unmatched. The CDR3 is made up of 17 amino acids. The TCR sequence derives from a man younger than 35 in good health. This sequence joins TRBV5-5 and TRBJ1-6; 7 bases are shared with TRBD1. Input material: blood. CDR3: CASSLATGQGGNSPLHF. The CDR3 region has the DNA TGTGCCAGCAGCTTGGCAACGGGACAAGGGGGCAATTCACCCCTCCACTTT.